This TCR beta chain was recovered during a study of tumor-infiltrating lymphocytes in primary liver carcinoma. It was from about 19-30 mg of unsorted bulk tissue that RNA and DNA were co-extracted. This clonotype was seen many times. The CDR3 is made up of 16 amino acids. V lost 4 bases to trimming and J lost 2 bases; unmatched junction nucleotides: 7. Germline V lookup: CDR1 SGHDN, CDR2 FVKESK. TCR beta cDNA came from about 450 ng total RNA, primed with a constant-region primer. ARM-PCR was slightly modified, and three nested multiplex PCR rounds with it gave rise to the TCR beta libraries. TRBV1-TRBV30 forward primers paired with a C-beta reverse primer drove the first two PCR rounds, roughly 10 cycles each. One entry per CDR3 protein, called by TCRdb with MiXCR from the multiplex PCR reads. The sample carries approximately 110,000 distinct CDR3 sequences, roughly three fifths recorded once.

This TCR was sampled from a woman aged 55-69 years with primary liver carcinoma and hepatitis B virus infection. This chain connects TRBV14 to TRBJ2-2, with 7 nucleotides matching TRBD1. The sample was liver tumor tissue from sampling region 1. Subset meaning: tumor region T1, superior pole. CDR3 bases: TGTGCCAGCAGCCCCCCGGGGACAGAAAACACCGGGGAGCTGTTTTTT. As protein: CASSPPGTENTGELFF.